One and the same sample provided the 28 T cell receptor beta chains below, sequenced in a study of blood T cell repertoires in COVID-19 (dated by TCRdb to 2018 to 2020). Library creation used the immunoSEQ multiplex PCR assay. TCRdb stores this immuneACCESS table with in-frame sequences only. Part of the clones is absent; in the studies checked, under half of the shortfall reflects unresolved V genes, and no reason is known for the rest. The sample yields roughly 370,000 clones; about 87% were counted once. The ten largest make up around 9.3% of the sample. Sequenced: PBMCs or T cells enriched from blood (not recorded which). The source is a woman aged 45-59 years who had recovered from COVID-19.

This clone turned up a few times. CDR3: CASSLGQMNQPQHF. The CDR3 DNA follows: TGTGCCAGCAGCCTGGGACAGATGAATCAGCCCCAGCATTTT. V gene TRBV9 combines with J gene TRBJ1-5; TRBD1 aligns across 7 bases. The ends lost 4 bases at V and 4 bases at J; junction bases unmatched: 5. Per germline, CDR1 SGDLS and CDR2 YYNGEE. The CDR3 covers 14 residues.

With respect to this clone: Germline and junction disagree at one end, which may indicate a read error. J is TRBJ2-1 and V is TRBV6-4; 7 positions match TRBD2. The germline CDR1 and CDR2 sequences are MRHNA and SNTAGT. The length of the CDR3 is 15 residues. DNA of the CDR3: TGTGCCAGCAGTTACTCTAGCGGCTCCTACAATGAGCAGTTCTTC. Translating it yields CASSYSSGSYNEQFF.

The rearrangement uses TRBV4-1 and TRBJ2-7, with TRBD2 matching over 8 bases. The CDR3 spans 15 residues. The ends lost 4 bases at V and 2 bases at J; junction bases unmatched: 7. Germline CDR1 is MGHRA and CDR2 is YSYEKL. CDR3 coding DNA: TGCGCCAGCAGCCCCAACGGGGGGGGGACCTACGAGCAGTACTTC. This translates into CASSPNGGGTYEQYF.

The chain combines TRBV27 with TRBJ2-1; a possible D gene is TRBD2 (6 bases). The ends were cut back, 2 bases at V and 5 bases at J, with 19 bases in the middle. CDR1 and CDR2 from the germline V gene are MNHEY and SMNVEV (reference sequence). The length of the CDR3 is 17 residues. This chain's CDR3 is CASSLPRRPGLNNEQFF. CDR3 sequence (DNA): TGTGCCAGCAGTTTACCCCGCCGGCCGGGACTGAACAATGAGCAGTTCTTC.

The chain recombines TRBV3-1 (or the pseudogene TRBV3-2) with TRBJ2-7; 10 bases agree with TRBD1. This CDR3 has 16 residues. V shed 1 base and J 7 bases; nucleotides not matched to a gene: 10. The V gene's germline CDR1 is LGHDT and CDR2 YNNKEL (reference sequence). The CDR3 protein is CASSQGPGTGAFEQYF. CDR3 nucleotide sequence: TGTGCCAGCAGCCAAGGCCCCGGGACAGGGGCGTTTGAGCAGTACTTC.

The rearrangement links TRBV28 to TRBJ1-2, with D possibly being TRBD1 (6 bases). The V end lost 8 bases, the J end lost 2 bases, and 27 bases lay between the germline ends. This CDR3 region has 18 residues. Germline V gene sequence: CDR1 MDHEN, CDR2 SYDVKM. CDR3 nucleotides: TGTGCCAGCGGGAGAACTCGGGGGGCCAGCTCCCCCAACTATGGCTACACCTTC. Protein sequence: CASGRTRGASSPNYGYTF.

The chain carries TRBV9 and TRBJ1-2; tentative D call: TRBD1 (5 bases). Germline CDR1 reads SGDLS; CDR2 reads YYNGEE. This CDR3 comprises 14 residues. The ends were cut back, 3 bases at V and 6 bases at J, with 15 bases in the middle. The CDR3 coding sequence is TGTGCCAGCAGCGCAACCCGGGGGTTGCATGGCTACACCTTC. This sequence encodes CASSATRGLHGYTF.

The rearrangement uses TRBV19 and TRBJ1-2; 7 bases line up with TRBD1. The CDR3 is 15 residues long. CDR1 LNHDA and CDR2 SQIVND come from the germline V gene (reference sequence). V shed 7 bases and J 6 bases; nucleotides not matched to a gene: 14. Here the CDR3 DNA reads TGTGCCAGTATCCCGGAAAGGGACAGTGATGATGGCTACACCTTC. It specifies CASIPERDSDDGYTF.

V usage is TRBV20-1 and J usage is TRBJ1-6; D is ambiguous. The CDR3 is 14 amino acids. Germline CDR1 is DFQATT and CDR2 is SNEGSKA (reference sequence). V gave up 3 bases and J gave up 6 bases, with 12 bases separating them. CDR3 in DNA: TGCAGTGCTAGTTCCGGGGTCGTTAATTCACCCCTCCACTTT. Translating it yields CSASSGVVNSPLHF.

This rearrangement joins TRBV30 to TRBJ1-2; TRBD1 is a possible D gene (6 bases). The CDR3 totals 12 residues. Trimming removed 5 bases at V and 2 bases at J, with 9 bases between. The germline V gene has CDR1 GTSNPN and CDR2 SVGIG (reference sequence). CDR3 amino acids: CAWDTGNYGYTF. CDR3 sequence (DNA): TGTGCCTGGGACACAGGGAACTATGGCTACACCTTC. Based on the CDR3 plus reference TRBV30 and TRBJ1-2, the full variable domain is SQTIHQWPATLVQPVGSPLSLECTVEGTSNPNLYWYRQAAGRGLQLLFYSVGIGQISSEVPQNLSASRPQDRQFILSSKKLLLSDSGFYLCAWDTGNYGYTFGSGTRLTVV.

This chain uses TRBV18 with TRBJ2-4; D gene uncertain. This CDR3 has 17 amino acids. V lost 2 bases and J 3 bases, leaving 17 bases between the germline ends. Germline CDR1 and CDR2: KGHSH and LQKENI. The CDR3 here is CASSPDSTLKNKNIQYF. The DNA of the CDR3 is TGTGCCAGCTCACCAGACTCGACTCTGAAAAACAAAAACATTCAGTACTTC.

The rearrangement uses TRBV7-2 and TRBJ1-1; D gene ambiguous. Trimming took 2 bases from V and 6 from J, leaving 10 bases between them. Germline V gives CDR1 SGHTA, CDR2 FQGNSA. This CDR3 has 13 residues. The CDR3 region is CASSLSSGAEAFF. The CDR3, as DNA: TGTGCCAGCAGCTTATCTTCGGGTGCTGAAGCTTTCTTT.

V usage is TRBV5-1 and J usage is TRBJ2-7, with TRBD1 matching over 7 bases. Germline CDR1 is SGHRS and CDR2 is YFSETQ. The junction had 6 bases not matched to a gene; V was cut back by 0 bases and J by 0 bases. The CDR3 runs 16 residues. This CDR3 reads CASSLEGAAPSYEQYF. The CDR3 DNA reads TGCGCCAGCAGCTTGGAGGGGGCAGCTCCCTCCTACGAGCAGTACTTC.

The rearrangement joins TRBV10-3 to TRBJ2-7; 8 nucleotides match TRBD1. The CDR3 is made up of 16 amino acids. Germline lookup yields CDR1 ENHRY and CDR2 SYGVKD. V was clipped by 3 bases and J by 0 bases; unmatched bases: 7. DNA of the CDR3: TGTGCCATCAGTGACCCCGGACAGGGAGGCTCCTACGAGCAGTACTTC. It yields the protein CAISDPGQGGSYEQYF.

This rearrangement joins TRBV20-1 to TRBJ2-3, with 8 bases identical to TRBD2. V gave up 3 bases and J gave up 9 bases; unmatched junction bases: 14. This CDR3 region has 15 residues. In germline, CDR1 is DFQATT, CDR2 SNEGSKA (reference sequence). CDR3 in amino acids: CSASPAGGSLSTQYF. The DNA of the CDR3 is TGCAGTGCTAGTCCTGCGGGGGGCTCGCTTTCAACGCAGTATTTT.

The J gene is TRBJ1-4, the V gene TRBV18, with D uncertain. The CDR3 runs to 16 residues. V was cut by 5 bases and J by 8 bases, with 21 bases left in between. Per germline, CDR1 KGHSH and CDR2 LQKENI. CDR3 DNA sequence: TGTGCCAGCTCAAAGAATGAGGGAACCTTAGGGGAAAAACTGTTTTTT. It translates to CASSKNEGTLGEKLFF.

The chain has TRBV6-5 and TRBJ1-1; D perhaps matches TRBD1 (5 bases). The CDR3 has 12 amino acids. V lost 10 bases, J lost 4 bases, and 13 bases lay in between. Looked up from germline, CDR1 is MNHEY and CDR2 is SVGAGI. This CDR3 is CATQGSGTEAFF. The DNA for the CDR3 is TGTGCCACCCAGGGCTCAGGCACTGAAGCTTTCTTT.

V usage is TRBV19 and J usage is TRBJ2-3, with D perhaps matching TRBD1 (5 bases). V lost 3 bases and J lost 0, with 16 bases in between. The CDR3 loop spans 17 amino acids. CDR1 and CDR2 (germline): LNHDA, SQIVND (reference sequence). The CDR3 bases are TGTGCCAGTAGTATTTTCGGACACAGCTTCAGCACAGATACGCAGTATTTT. This sequence encodes CASSIFGHSFSTDTQYF.

This sequence joins TRBV19 and TRBJ1-5, with 8 nucleotides matching TRBD1. Trimming took 5 bases from V and 7 from J; bases not matched to a gene: 10. This CDR3 is 15 amino acids long. The germline gives CDR1 LNHDA, CDR2 SQIVND (reference sequence). The CDR3 loop reads CASSGRTGSGQPQHF. CDR3 bases: TGTGCCAGTAGTGGGCGGACAGGGTCGGGGCAGCCCCAGCATTTT.

The V call is TRBV11-2, the J call TRBJ1-2, with 7 nucleotides matching TRBD1. The CDR3 contains 14 residues. V gave up 5 bases and J gave up 8 bases; unmatched junction bases: 11. Germline V gives CDR1 SGHAT, CDR2 FQNNGV. This CDR3 is CASSRPSEGAGYTF. The CDR3 DNA reads as TGTGCCAGCAGCCGCCCCAGTGAGGGGGCAGGCTACACCTTC.

The chain joins TRBV4-1 to TRBJ2-4, with TRBD2 matching over 11 bases. CDR3 length: 19 amino acids. The V and J ends lost 4 bases and 1 base, in that order; junction bases with no gene match: 12. Germline V CDR1 and CDR2: MGHRA, YSYEKL. In DNA form, the CDR3 reads TGCGCCAGCAGCCTTTGGACTAGCGGGCAGTCGTCGGCCAAAAACATTCAGTACTTC. This encodes CASSLWTSGQSSAKNIQYF.

The chain uses TRBV7-8 and TRBJ1-4, with D perhaps TRBD1 (5 bases). V lost 5 bases and J lost 7, with 14 bases in between. Per the germline V gene, CDR1 is SGHVS and CDR2 is FQNEAQ. There are 14 residues in the CDR3. The CDR3 bases are TGTGCCAGCAGCGTAAGACAGATAGGTGAAAAACTGTTTTTT. Its protein product is CASSVRQIGEKLFF. Supplemented by reference TRBV7-8 and TRBJ1-4, the full variable domain reads GAGVSQSPRYKVAKRGQDVALRCDPISGHVSLFWYQQALGQGPEFLTYFQNEAQLDKSGLPSDRFFAERPEGSVSTLKIQRTQQEDSAVYLCASSVRQIGEKLFFGSGTQLSVL.

The chain carries TRBV7-3 and TRBJ1-6; tentative D call: TRBD1 (5 bases). Germline CDR1 SGHTA, CDR2 FQGTGA. The CDR3 extends over 13 amino acids. The germline V and J ends were trimmed by 4 bases and 6 bases, with 7 bases remaining between them. The CDR3 DNA follows: TGTGCCAGCAGCTACGACAGTAATTCACCCCTCCACTTT. Its protein is CASSYDSNSPLHF. The full variable domain, completed using reference TRBV7-3 and TRBJ1-6, is GAGVSQTPSNKVTEKGKYVELRCDPISGHTALYWYRQSLGQGPEFLIYFQGTGAADDSGLPNDRFFAVRPEGSVSTLKIQRTERGDSAVYLCASSYDSNSPLHFGNGTRLTVT.

The rearrangement uses TRBV7-9 and TRBJ1-5; TRBD1 is a possible D gene (6 bases). CDR1 and CDR2 (germline): SEHNR, FQNEAQ (reference sequence). Trimming pared 7 bases from V and 5 bases from J, leaving 12 bases between. The CDR3 loop spans 13 amino acids. Here the CDR3 DNA reads TGTGCCAGCAACACAGGGTGGGATCAGCCCCAGCATTTT. Translating it yields CASNTGWDQPQHF.

This chain links TRBV19 with TRBJ2-2; D ambiguous. CDR3 length: 14 residues. The V gene lost 2 bases and the J gene lost 0 bases, with 4 bases spanning the gap. CDR1 is LNHDA and CDR2 is SQIVND in the germline V gene (reference sequence). CDR3 residues: CASSIQANTGELFF. The CDR3 DNA reads TGTGCCAGTAGTATACAGGCGAACACCGGGGAGCTGTTTTTT.

The table lists this clone with a count of one. J is TRBJ1-1 and V is TRBV18; D remains ambiguous. Germline CDR1 and CDR2: KGHSH and LQKENI. Trimming stripped 0 bases from V and 1 base from J, with 12 bases between. The CDR3 has 16 residues. The CDR3 loop reads CASSPPIQVTNTEAFF. For the CDR3, the DNA is TGTGCCAGCTCACCACCCATCCAGGTCACGAACACTGAAGCTTTCTTT. Complete variable domain (other parts from reference TRBV18 and TRBJ1-1): NAGVMQNPRHLVRRRGQEARLRCSPMKGHSHVYWYRQLPEEGLKFMVYLQKENIIDESGMPKERFSAEFPKEGPSILRIQQVVRGDSAAYFCASSPPIQVTNTEAFFGQGTRLTVV.

The gene calls are TRBV19 and TRBJ2-2; 9 nucleotides align to TRBD1. V shed 3 bases, J shed 5 bases, and the junction held 7 bases outside the gene matches. The germline V gene encodes CDR1 LNHDA and CDR2 SQIVND (reference sequence). The CDR3 extends over 16 amino acids. The CDR3 bases are TGTGCCAGTAGTATCCCCAGGACAGGGGTGACCGGGGAGCTGTTTTTT. This sequence encodes CASSIPRTGVTGELFF.

The chain couples TRBV18 to TRBJ2-2; D uncertain. Trimming shortened V by 3 bases and J by 4 bases, and 6 bases separated the two germline ends. Germline assignment: CDR1 KGHSH and CDR2 LQKENI. The CDR3 covers 13 residues. CDR3: CASSPRSTGELFF. In DNA, the CDR3 is TGTGCCAGCTCACCCCGCAGCACCGGGGAGCTGTTTTTT. Together with reference TRBV18 and TRBJ2-2, the CDR3 gives the full variable domain: NAGVMQNPRHLVRRRGQEARLRCSPMKGHSHVYWYRQLPEEGLKFMVYLQKENIIDESGMPKERFSAEFPKEGPSILRIQQVVRGDSAAYFCASSPRSTGELFFGEGSRLTVL.